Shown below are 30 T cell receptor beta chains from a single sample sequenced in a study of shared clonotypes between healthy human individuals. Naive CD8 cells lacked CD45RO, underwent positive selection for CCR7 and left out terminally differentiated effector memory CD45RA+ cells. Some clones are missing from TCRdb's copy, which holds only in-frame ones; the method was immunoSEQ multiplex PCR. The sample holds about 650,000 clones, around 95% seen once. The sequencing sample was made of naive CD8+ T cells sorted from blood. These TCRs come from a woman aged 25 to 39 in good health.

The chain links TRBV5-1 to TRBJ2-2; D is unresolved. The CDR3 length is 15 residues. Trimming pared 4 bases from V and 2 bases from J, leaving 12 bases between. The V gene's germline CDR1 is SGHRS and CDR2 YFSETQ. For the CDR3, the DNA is TGCGCCAGCAGCCCTGGTCGCAGAAACACCGGGGAGCTGTTTTTT. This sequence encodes CASSPGRRNTGELFF.

The CDR3 spells CASSNSRGFGYTF. DNA of the CDR3: TGTGCCAGCAGCAACAGCCGGGGGTTCGGCTACACCTTC. The chain employs TRBV14 and TRBJ1-2; tentatively, D is TRBD1 (5 bases). The CDR3 has 13 residues. Germline CDR1 SGHDN, CDR2 FVKESK. V dropped 5 bases and J dropped 8 bases, with 15 bases sitting between them.

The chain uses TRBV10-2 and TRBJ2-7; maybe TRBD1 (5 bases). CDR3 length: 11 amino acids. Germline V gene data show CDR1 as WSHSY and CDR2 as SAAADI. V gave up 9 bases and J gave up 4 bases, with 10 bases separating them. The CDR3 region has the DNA TGCGCCAGTGTAGACAGTTACGAGCAGTACTTC. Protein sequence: CASVDSYEQYF.

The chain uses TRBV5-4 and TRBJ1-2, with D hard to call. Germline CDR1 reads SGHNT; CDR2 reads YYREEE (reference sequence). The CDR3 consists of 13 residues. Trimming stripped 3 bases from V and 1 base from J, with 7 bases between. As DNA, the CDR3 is TGTGCCAGCAGCTCGGACGTTAACTATGGCTACACCTTC. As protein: CASSSDVNYGYTF.

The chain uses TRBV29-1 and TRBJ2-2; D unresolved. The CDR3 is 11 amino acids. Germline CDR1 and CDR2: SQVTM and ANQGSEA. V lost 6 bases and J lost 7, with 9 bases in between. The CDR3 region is CSVWVGGELFF. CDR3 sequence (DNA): TGCAGCGTGTGGGTTGGCGGGGAGCTGTTTTTT.

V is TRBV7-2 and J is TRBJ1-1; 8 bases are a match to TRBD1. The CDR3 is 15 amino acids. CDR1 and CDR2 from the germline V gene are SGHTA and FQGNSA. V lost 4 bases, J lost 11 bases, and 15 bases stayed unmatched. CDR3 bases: TGTGCCAGCAGCTCCCTTTTCACTGGACAGGGTGGCGCTTTCTTT. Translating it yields CASSSLFTGQGGAFF.

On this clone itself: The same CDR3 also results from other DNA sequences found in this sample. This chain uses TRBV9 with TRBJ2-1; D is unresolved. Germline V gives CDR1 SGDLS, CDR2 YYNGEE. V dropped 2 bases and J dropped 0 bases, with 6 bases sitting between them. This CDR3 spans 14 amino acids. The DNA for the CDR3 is TGTGCCAGCAGCGTCGAGAGCTCCTACAATGAGCAGTTCTTC. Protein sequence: CASSVESSYNEQFF. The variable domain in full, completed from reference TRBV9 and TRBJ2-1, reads DSGVTQTPKHLITATGQRVTLRCSPRSGDLSVYWYQQSLDQGLQFLIQYYNGEERAKGNILERFSAQQFPDLHSELNLSSLELGDSALYFCASSVESSYNEQFFGPGTRLTVL.

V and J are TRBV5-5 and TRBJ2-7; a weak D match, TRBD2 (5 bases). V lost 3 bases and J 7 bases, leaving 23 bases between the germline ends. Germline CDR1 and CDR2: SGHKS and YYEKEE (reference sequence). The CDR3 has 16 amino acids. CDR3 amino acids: CASSSYLLVSEGEQYF. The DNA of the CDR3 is TGTGCCAGCAGCTCCTACCTTTTAGTCTCCGAGGGAGAGCAGTACTTC. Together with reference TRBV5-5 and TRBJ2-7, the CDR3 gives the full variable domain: DAGVTQSPTHLIKTRGQQVTLRCSPISGHKSVSWYQQVLGQGPQFIFQYYEKEERGRGNFPDRFSARQFPNYSSELNVNALLLGDSALYLCASSSYLLVSEGEQYFGPGTRLTVT.

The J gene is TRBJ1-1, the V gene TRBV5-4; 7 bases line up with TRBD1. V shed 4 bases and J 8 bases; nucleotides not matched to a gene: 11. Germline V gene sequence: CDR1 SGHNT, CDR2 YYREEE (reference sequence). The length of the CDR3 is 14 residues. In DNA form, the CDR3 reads TGTGCCAGCAGCCTGGGGACAGTAATATCCGAAGCTTTCTTT. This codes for CASSLGTVISEAFF.

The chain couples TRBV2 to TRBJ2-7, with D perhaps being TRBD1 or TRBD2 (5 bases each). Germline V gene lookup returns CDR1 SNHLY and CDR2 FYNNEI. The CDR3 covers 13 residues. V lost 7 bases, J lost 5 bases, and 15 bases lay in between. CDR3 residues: CASNGGSGHEQYF. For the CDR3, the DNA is TGTGCCAGCAATGGGGGTTCGGGCCACGAGCAGTACTTC. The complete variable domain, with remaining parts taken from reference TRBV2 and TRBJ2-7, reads EPEVTQTPSHQVTQMGQEVILRCVPISNHLYFYWYRQILGQKVEFLVSFYNNEISEKSEIFDDQFSVERPDGSNFTLKIRSTKLEDSAMYFCASNGGSGHEQYFGPGTRLTVT.

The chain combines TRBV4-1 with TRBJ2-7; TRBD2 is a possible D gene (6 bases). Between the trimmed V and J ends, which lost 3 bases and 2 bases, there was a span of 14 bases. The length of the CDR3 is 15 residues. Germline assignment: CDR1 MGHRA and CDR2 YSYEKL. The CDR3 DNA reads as TGCGCCAGCAGCCAGAAGGTGGAGGGGACCTACGAGCAGTACTTC. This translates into CASSQKVEGTYEQYF.

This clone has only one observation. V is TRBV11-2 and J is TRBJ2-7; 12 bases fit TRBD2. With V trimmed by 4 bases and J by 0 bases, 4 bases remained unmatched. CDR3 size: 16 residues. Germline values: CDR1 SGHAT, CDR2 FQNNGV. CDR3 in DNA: TGTGCCAGCAGCTCACGGACTAGCGGGACCTCCTACGAGCAGTACTTC. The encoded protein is CASSSRTSGTSYEQYF.

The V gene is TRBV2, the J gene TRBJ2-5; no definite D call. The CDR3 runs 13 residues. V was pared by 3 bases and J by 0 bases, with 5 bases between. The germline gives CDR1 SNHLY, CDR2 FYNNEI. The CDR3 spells CASSETYQETQYF. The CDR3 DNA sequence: TGTGCCAGCAGTGAGACGTACCAAGAGACCCAGTACTTC.

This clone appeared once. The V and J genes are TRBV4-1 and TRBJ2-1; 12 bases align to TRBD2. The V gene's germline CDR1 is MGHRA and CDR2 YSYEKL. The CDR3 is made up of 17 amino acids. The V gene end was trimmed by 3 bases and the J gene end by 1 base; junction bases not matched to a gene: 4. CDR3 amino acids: CASSQPGLAGSYNEQFF. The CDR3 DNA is TGCGCCAGCAGCCAGCCGGGACTAGCGGGTTCCTACAATGAGCAGTTCTTC.

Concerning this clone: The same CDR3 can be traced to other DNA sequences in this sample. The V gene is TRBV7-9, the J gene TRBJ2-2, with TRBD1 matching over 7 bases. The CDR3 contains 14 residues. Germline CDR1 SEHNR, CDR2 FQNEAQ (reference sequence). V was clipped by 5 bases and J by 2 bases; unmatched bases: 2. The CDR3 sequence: CASSGTANTGELFF. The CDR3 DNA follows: TGTGCCAGCAGCGGGACAGCTAACACCGGGGAGCTGTTTTTT.

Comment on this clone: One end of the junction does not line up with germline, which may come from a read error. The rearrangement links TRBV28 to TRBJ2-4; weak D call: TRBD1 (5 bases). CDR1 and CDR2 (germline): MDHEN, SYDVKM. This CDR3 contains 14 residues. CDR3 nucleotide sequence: TGTGCCACCAGTCCCCAGGGCGGCCAAAACATTCAGTACTTC. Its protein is CATSPQGGQNIQYF.

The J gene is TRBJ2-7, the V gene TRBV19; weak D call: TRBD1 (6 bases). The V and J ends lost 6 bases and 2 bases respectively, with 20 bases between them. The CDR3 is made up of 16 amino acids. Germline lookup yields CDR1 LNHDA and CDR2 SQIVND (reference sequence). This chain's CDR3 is CASSDRGDTRPYEQYF. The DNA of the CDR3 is TGTGCCAGTAGCGACCGAGGGGACACTCGCCCCTACGAGCAGTACTTC.

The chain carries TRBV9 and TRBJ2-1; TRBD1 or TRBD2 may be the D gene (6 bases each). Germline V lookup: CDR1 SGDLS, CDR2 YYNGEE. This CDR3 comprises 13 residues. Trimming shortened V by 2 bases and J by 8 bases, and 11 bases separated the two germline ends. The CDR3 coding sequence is TGTGCCAGCAGCGTGGGGGGCAACGATGAGCAGTTCTTC. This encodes CASSVGGNDEQFF.

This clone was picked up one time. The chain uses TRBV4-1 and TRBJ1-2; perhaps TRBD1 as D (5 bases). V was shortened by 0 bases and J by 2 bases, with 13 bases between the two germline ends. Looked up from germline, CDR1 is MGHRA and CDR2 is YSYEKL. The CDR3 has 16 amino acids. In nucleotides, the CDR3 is TGCGCCAGCAGCCAAGAACCAGGGATGAGGAACTATGGCTACACCTTC. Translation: CASSQEPGMRNYGYTF.

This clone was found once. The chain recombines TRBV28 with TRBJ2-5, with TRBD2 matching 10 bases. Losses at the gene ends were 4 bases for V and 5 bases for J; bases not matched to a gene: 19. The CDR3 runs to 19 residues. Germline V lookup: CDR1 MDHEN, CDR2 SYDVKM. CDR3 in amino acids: CASSSKLLASGSLAETQYF. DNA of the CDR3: TGTGCCAGCAGTTCTAAACTACTCGCTAGCGGGAGTTTGGCGGAGACCCAGTACTTC.

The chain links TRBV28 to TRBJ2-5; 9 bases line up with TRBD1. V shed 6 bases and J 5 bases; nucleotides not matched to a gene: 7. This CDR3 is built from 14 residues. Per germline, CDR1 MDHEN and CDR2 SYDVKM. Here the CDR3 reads CASSRDRVRETQYF. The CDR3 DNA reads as TGTGCCAGCAGCCGGGACAGGGTGCGGGAGACCCAGTACTTC.

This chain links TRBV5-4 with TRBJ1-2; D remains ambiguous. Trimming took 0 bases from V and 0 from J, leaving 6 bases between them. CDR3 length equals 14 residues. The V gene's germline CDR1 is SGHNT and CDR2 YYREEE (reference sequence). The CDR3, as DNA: TGTGCCAGCAGCTTGGACGGACCTAACTATGGCTACACCTTC. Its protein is CASSLDGPNYGYTF.

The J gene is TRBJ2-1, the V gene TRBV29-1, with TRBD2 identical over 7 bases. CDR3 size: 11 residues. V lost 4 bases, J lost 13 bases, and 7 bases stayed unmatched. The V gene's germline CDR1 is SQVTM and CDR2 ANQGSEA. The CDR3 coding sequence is TGCAGCGTTGGGGGCGGGGGATACCAGTTCTTC. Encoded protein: CSVGGGGYQFF.

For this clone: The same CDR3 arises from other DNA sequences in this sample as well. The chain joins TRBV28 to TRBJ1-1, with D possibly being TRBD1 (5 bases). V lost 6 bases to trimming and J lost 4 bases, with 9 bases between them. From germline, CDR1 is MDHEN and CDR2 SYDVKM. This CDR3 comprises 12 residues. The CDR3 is CASSPGGTEAFF. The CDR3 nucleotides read TGTGCCAGCAGCCCTGGGGGCACTGAAGCTTTCTTT. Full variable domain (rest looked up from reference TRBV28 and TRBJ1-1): DVKVTQSSRYLVKRTGEKVFLECVQDMDHENMFWYRQDPGLGLRLIYFSYDVKMKEKGDIPEGYSVSREKKERFSLILESASTNQTSMYLCASSPGGTEAFFGQGTRLTVV.

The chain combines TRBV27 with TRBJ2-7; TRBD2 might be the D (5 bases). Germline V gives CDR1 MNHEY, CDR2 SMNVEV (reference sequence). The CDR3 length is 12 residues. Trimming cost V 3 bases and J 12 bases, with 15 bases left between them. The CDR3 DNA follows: TGTGCCAGCAGTTTTCCCGGACTCCCGTGGTACTTC. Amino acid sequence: CASSFPGLPWYF.

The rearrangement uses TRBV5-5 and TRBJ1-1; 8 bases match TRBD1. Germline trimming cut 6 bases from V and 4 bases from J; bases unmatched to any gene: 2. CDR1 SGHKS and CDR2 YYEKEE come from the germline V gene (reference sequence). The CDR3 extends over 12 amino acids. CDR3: CASIQGGTEAFF. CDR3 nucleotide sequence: TGTGCCAGCATACAGGGGGGCACTGAAGCTTTCTTT.

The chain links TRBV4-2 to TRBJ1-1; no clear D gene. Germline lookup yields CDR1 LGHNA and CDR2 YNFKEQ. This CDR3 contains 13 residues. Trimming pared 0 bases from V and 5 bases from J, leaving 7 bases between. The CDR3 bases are TGTGCCAGCAGCCAAGACAGAGAGACTGAAGCTTTCTTT. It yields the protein CASSQDRETEAFF.

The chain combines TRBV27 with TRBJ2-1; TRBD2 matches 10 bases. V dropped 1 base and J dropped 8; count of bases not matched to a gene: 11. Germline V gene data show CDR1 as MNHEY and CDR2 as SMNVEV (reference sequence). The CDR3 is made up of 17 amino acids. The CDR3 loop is CASSLYQGGTSDYEQFF. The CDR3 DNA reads TGTGCCAGCAGTTTATATCAGGGCGGGACTAGCGACTATGAGCAGTTCTTC.

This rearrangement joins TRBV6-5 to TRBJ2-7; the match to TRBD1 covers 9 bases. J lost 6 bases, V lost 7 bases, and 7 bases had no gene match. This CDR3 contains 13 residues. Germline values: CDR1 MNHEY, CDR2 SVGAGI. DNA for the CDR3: TGTGCCAGCAATCTACAGGGGGCGGTCGAGCAGTACTTC. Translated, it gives CASNLQGAVEQYF.

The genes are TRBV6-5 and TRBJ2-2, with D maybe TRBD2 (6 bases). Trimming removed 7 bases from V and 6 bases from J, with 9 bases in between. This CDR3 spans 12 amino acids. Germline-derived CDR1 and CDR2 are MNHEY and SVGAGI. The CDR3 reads CASMRGPGELFF. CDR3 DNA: TGTGCCAGCATGCGGGGCCCCGGGGAGCTGTTTTTT.